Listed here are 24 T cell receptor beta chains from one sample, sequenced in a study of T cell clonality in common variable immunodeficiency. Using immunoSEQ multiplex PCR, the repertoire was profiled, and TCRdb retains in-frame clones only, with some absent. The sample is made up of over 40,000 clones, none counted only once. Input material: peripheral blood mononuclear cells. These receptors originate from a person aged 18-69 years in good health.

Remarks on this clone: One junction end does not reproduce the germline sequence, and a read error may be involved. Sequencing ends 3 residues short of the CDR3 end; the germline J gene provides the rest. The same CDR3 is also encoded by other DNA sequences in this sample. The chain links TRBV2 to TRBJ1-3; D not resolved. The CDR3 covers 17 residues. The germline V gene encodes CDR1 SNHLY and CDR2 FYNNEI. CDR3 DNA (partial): TGTGCCAGCCAGTGGCGCCCCGGCCCAGGCTCTGGAAACACG. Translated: CASQWRPGPGSGNT. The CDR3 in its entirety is CASQWRPGPGSGNTIYF.

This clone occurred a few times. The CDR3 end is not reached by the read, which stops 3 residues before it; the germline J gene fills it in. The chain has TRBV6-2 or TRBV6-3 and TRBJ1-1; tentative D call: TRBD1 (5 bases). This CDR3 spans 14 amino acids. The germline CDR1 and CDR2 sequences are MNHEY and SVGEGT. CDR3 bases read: TGTGCCAGCAGTTACGACTCTGGGGCCAACGTA. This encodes CASSYDSGANV. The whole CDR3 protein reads CASSYDSGANVAFF.

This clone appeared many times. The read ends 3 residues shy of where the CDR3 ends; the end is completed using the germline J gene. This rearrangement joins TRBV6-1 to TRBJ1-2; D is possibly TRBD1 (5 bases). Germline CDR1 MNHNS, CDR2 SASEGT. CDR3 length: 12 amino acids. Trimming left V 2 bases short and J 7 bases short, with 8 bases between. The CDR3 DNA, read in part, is TGTGCCAGCAGTGAAAATCAGGGTGGC. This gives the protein CASSENQGG. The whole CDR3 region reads CASSENQGGYTF.

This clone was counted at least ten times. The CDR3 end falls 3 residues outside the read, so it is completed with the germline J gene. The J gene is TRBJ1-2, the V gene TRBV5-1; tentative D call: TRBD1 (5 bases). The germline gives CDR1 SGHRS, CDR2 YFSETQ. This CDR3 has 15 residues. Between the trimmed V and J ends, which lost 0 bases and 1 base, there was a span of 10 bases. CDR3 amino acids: CASSLEVGRNYGYTF. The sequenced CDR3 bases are TGCGCCAGCAGCTTGGAAGTGGGGCGTAACTATGGC.

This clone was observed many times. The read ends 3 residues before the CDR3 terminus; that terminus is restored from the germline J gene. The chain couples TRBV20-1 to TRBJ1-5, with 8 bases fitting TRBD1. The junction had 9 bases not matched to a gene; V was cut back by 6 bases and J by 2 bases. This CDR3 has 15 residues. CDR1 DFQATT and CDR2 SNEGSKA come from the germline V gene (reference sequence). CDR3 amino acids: CSAADRVGGNQPQHF. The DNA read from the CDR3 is TGCAGTGCCGCGGACAGGGTAGGAGGCAATCAGCCC.

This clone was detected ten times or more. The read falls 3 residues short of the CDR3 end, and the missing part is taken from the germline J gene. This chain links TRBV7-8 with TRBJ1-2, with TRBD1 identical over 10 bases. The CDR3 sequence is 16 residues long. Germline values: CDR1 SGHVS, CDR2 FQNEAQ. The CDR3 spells CASSLVVVGQGGGYTF. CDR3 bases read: TGTGCCAGCAGCTTAGTGGTCGTAGGACAGGGGGGCGGC.

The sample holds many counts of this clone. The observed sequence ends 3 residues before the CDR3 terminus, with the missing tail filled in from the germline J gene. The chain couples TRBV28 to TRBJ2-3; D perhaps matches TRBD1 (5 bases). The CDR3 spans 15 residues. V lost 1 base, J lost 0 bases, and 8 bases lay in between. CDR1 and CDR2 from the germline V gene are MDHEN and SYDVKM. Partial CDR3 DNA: TGTGCCAGCAGTTTATTGCAGGGTAGCACAGATACG. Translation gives CASSLLQGSTDT. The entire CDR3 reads CASSLLQGSTDTQYF. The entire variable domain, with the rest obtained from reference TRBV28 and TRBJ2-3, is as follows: DVKVTQSSRYLVKRTGEKVFLECVQDMDHENMFWYRQDPGLGLRLIYFSYDVKMKEKGDIPEGYSVSREKKERFSLILESASTNQTSMYLCASSLLQGSTDTQYFGPGTRLTVL.

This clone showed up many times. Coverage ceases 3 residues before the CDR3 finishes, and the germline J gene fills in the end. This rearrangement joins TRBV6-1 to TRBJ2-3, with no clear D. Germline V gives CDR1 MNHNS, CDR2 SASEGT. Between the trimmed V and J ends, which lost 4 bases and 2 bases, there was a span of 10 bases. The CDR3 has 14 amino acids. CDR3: CASSAAIYTDTQYF. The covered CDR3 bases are TGTGCCAGCAGTGCTGCCATCTACACAGATACG.

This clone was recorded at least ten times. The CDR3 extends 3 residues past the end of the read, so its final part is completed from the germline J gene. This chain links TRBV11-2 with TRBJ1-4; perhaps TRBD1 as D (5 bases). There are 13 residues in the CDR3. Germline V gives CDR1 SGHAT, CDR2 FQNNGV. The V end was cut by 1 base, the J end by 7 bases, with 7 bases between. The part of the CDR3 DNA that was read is TGTGCCAGCAGCTTAGGCAGGGCTGAAAAA. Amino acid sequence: CASSLGRAEK. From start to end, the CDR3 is CASSLGRAEKLFF.

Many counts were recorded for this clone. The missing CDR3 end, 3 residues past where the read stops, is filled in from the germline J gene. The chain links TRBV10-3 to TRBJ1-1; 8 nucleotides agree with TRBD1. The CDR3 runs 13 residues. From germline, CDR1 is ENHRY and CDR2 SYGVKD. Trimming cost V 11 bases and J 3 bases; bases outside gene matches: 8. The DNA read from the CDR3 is TGTGCCCCTGGCCCGACAGGGGACACTGAA. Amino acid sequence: CAPGPTGDTE. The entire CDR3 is CAPGPTGDTEAFF.

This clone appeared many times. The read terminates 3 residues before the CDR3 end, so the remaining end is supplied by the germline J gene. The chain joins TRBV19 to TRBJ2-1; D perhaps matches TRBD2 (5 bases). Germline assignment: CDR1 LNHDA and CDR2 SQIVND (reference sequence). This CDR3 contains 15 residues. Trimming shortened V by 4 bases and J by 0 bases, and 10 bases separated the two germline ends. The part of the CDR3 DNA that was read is TGTGCCAGTAGTAGAGCGGTAAGCTCCTACAATGAG. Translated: CASSRAVSSYNE. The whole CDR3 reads CASSRAVSSYNEQFF. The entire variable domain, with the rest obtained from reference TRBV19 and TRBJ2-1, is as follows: DGGITQSPKYLFRKEGQNVTLSCEQNLNHDAMYWYRQDPGQGLRLIYYSQIVNDFQKGDIAEGYSVSREKKESFPLTVTSAQKNPTAFYLCASSRAVSSYNEQFFGPGTRLTVL.

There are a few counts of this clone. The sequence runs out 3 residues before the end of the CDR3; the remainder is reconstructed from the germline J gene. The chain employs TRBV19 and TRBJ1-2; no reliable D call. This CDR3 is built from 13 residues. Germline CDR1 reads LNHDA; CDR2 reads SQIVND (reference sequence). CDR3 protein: CASSIATAYDYTF. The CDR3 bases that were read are TGTGCCAGTAGTATCGCAACAGCCTACGAC.

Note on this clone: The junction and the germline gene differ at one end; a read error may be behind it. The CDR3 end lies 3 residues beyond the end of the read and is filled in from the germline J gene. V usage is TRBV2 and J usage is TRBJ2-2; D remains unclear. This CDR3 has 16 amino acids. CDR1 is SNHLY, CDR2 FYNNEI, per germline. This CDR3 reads CASIEGLFATNEKLFF. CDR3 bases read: TGTGCCAGCATTGAAGGGCTTTTTGCAACTAATGAAAAG.

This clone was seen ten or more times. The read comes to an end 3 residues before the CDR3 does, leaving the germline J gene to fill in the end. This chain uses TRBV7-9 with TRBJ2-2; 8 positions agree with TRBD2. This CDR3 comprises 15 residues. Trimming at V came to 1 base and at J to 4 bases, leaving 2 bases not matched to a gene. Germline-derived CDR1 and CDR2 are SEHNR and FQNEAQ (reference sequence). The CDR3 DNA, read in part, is TGTGCCAGCAGCTTAGGCGGGGGGCGCACCGGGGAG. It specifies CASSLGGGRTGE. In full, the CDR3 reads CASSLGGGRTGELFF.

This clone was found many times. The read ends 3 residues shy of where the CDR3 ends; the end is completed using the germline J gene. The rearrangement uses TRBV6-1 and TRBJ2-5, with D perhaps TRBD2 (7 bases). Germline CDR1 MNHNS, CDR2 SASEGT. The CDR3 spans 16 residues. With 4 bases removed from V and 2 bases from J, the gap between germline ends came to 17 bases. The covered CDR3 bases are TGTGCCAGCAGTGCGGGGGGCGGGGGAGCTCAAGAGACC. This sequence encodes CASSAGGGGAQET. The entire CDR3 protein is CASSAGGGGAQETQYF.

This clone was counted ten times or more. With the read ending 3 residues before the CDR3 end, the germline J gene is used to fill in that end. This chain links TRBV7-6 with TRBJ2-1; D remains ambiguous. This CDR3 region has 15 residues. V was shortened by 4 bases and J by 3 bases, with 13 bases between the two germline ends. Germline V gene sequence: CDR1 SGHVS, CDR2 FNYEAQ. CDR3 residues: CASSSKPQGYNEQFF. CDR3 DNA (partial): TGTGCCAGCAGCTCGAAACCCCAAGGCTACAATGAG.

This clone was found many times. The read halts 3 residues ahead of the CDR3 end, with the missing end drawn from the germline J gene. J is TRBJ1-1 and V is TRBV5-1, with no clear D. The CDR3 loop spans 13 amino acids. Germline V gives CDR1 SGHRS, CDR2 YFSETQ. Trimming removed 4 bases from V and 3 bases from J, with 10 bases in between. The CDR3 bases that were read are TGCGCCAGCAGCCCCCAGAAGGACACTGAA. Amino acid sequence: CASSPQKDTE. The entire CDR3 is CASSPQKDTEAFF.

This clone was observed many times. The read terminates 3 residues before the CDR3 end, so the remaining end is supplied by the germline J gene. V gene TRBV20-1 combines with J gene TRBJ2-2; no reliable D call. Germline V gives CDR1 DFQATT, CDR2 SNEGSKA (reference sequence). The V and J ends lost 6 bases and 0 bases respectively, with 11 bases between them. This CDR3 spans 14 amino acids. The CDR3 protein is CSAPWRSNTGELFF. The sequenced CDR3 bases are TGCAGTGCCCCCTGGCGGTCGAACACCGGGGAG.

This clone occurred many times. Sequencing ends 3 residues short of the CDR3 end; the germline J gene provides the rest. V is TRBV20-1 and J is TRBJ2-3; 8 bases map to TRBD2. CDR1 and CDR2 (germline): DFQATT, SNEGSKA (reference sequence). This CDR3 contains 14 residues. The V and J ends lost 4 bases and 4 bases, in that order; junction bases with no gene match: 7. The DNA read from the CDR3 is TGCAGTGCTACCTACCACGGGGGGGCAGATACG. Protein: CSATYHGGADT. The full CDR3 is CSATYHGGADTQYF.

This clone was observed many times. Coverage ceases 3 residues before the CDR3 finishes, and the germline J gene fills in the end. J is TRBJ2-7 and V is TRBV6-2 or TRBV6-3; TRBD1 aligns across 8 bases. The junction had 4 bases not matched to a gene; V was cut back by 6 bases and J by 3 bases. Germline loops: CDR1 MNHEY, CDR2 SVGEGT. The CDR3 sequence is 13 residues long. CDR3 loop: CASRSGTGYEQYF. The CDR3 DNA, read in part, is TGTGCCAGCAGATCCGGGACAGGCTACGAG.

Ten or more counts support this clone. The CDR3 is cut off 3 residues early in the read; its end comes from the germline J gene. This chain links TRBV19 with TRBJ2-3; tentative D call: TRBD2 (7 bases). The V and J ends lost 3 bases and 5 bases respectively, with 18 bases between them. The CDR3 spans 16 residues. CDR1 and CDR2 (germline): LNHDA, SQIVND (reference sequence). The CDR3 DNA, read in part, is TGTGCCAGTAGTATCTTCCTCGCGGGGGCCGGAGATACG. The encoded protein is CASSIFLAGAGDT. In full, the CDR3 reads CASSIFLAGAGDTQYF.

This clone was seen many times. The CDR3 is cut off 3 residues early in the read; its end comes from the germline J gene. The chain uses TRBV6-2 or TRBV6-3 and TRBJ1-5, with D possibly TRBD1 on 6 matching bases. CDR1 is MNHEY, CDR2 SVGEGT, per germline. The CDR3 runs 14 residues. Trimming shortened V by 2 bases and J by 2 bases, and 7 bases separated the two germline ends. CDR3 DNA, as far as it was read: TGTGCCAGCAGTTACGCAGGGGGCAATCAGCCC. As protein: CASSYAGGNQP. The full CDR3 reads CASSYAGGNQPQHF.

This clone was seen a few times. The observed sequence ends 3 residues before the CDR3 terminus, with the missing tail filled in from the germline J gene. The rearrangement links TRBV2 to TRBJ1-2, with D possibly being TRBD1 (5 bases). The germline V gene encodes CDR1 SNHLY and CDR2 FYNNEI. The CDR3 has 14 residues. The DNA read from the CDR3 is TGTGCCAGCAGGGCTAGCGGGGATGGGGACGAC. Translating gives CASRASGDGDD. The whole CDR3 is CASRASGDGDDYTF.

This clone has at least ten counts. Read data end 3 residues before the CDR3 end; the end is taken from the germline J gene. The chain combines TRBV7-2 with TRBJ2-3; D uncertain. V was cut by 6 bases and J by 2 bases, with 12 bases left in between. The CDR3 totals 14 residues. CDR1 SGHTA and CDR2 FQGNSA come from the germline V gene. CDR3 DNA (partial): TGTGCCAGCAGTCAGGTCAGGCCCACAGATACG. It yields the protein CASSQVRPTDT. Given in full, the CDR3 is CASSQVRPTDTQYF.